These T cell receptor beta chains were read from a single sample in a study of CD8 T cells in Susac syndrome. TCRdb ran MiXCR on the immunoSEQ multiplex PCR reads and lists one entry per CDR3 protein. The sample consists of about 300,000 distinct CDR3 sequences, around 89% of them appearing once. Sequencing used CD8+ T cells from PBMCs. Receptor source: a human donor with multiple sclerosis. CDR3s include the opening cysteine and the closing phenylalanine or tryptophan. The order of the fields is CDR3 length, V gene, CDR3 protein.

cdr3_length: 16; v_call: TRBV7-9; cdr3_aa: CASSRDRDDFGYGYTF
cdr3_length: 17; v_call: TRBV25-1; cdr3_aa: CASSDERGGRDTGELFF
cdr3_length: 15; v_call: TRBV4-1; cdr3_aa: CASSQGQRVYNEQFF
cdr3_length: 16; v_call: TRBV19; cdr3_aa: CASSSETVRRTDTQYF
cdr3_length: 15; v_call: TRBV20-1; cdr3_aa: CSARADQGDQETQYF
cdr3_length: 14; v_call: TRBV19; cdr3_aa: CASSMAGGYNEQFF
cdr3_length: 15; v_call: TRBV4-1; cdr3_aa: CASSLFGGASYEQYF
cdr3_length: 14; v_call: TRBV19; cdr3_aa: CASGQGIPTETQYF
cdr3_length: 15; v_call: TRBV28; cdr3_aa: CASSFLAGAPDTQYF
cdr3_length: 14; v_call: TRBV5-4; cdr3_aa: CASSLVAGHNEQFF
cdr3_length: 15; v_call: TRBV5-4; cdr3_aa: CASSPVWGALETQYF
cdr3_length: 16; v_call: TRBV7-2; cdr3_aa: CASSLEGQGVTGELFF
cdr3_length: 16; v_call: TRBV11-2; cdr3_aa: CASSLWGGGAKNIQYF
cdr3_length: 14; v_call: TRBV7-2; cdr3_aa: CALGDSFLQETQYF
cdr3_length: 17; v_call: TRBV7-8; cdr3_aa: CASSLSGLAGVTGELFF
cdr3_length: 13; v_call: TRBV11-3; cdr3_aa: CASSSGFPETQYF
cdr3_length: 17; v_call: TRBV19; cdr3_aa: CAKTGGHDTATNEKLFF
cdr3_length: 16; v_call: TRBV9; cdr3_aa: CASSVVGVGLNTEAFF
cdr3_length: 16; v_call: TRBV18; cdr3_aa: CASSPLRRSNTGELFF
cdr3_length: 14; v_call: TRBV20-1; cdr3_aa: CSAKGGELNTEAFF
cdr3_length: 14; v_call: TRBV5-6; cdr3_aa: CASSLDNMGTEAFF
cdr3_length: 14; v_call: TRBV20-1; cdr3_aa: CSARTGTAYNEQFF
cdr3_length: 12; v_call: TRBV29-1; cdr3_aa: CSVVVRVGEQFF
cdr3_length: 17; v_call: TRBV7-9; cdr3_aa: CASSPRLAGSNTGELFF